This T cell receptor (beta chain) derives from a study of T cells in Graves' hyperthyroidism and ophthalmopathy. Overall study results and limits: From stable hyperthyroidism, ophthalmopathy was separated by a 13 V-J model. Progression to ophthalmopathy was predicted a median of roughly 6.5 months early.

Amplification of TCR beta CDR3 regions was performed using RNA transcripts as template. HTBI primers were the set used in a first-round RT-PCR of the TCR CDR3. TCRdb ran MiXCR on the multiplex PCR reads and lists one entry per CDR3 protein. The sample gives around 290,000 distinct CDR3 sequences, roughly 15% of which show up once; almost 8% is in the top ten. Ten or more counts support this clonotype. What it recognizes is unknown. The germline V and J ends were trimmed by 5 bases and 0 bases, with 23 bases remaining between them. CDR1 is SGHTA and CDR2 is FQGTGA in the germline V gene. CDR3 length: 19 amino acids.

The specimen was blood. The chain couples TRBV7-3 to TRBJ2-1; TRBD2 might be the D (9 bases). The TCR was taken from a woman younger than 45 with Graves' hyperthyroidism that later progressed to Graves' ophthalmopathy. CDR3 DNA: TGTGCCAGCAGCCACAGGGGGGGAGCGACTAGCGGCTCCTACAATGAGCAGTTCTTC. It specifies CASSHRGGATSGSYNEQFF.